Presented here are 21 T cell receptor beta chains from one specimen sequenced in a study of CD8 T cells in Susac syndrome. A quantity of about 0.45 to 1 ug RNA underwent reverse transcription using random hexamers. TCRdb re-analysed the immunoSEQ multiplex PCR reads in MiXCR, keeping a single row per CDR3 protein. The sample carries tens of thousands of distinct CDR3 sequences, roughly 94% recorded once. The sequenced sample consisted of CD8+ T cells from PBMCs. The receptors stem from a human donor with Susac syndrome.

The rearrangement joins TRBV20-1 to TRBJ1-1; no firm D call. Looked up from germline, CDR1 is DFQATT and CDR2 is SNEGSKA (reference sequence). The ends were cut back, 6 bases at V and 1 base at J, with 15 bases in the middle. This CDR3 contains 14 residues. CDR3 DNA: TGCAGTGCCACACCGGATTGGGGGAACACTGAAGCTTTCTTT. Its translation is CSATPDWGNTEAFF.

The chain links TRBV12-3 or TRBV12-4 to TRBJ2-3, with D possibly TRBD1 on 6 matching bases. Trimming stripped 5 bases from V and 0 bases from J, with 12 bases between. The CDR3 consists of 15 residues. Here the CDR3 DNA reads TGTGCCAGCAGTCTAAGGGACAAGAGCACAGATACGCAGTATTTT. Translated: CASSLRDKSTDTQYF.

V and J are TRBV20-1 and TRBJ2-3; D perhaps matches TRBD2 (8 bases). The CDR3 sequence is 13 residues long. From germline, CDR1 is DFQATT and CDR2 SNEGSKA (reference sequence). CDR3 protein: CSLSGTDTDTQYF. Here the CDR3 DNA reads TGCAGCCTTAGCGGGACAGACACAGATACGCAGTATTTT.

The CDR3 DNA is TGTGCCAGCAGCTTTGCAGCCGTTAGCTCCTACAATGAGCAGTTCTTC. Its translation: CASSFAAVSSYNEQFF. V is TRBV5-6 and J is TRBJ2-1; D unclear. The CDR3 length is 16 residues. CDR1 is SGHDT and CDR2 is YYEEEE in the germline V gene. Trimming shortened V by 2 bases and J by 0 bases, and 12 bases separated the two germline ends.

This chain uses TRBV28 with TRBJ2-2; D is perhaps TRBD2 (5 bases). There are 16 residues in the CDR3. Trimming stripped 5 bases from V and 3 bases from J, with 16 bases between. Germline CDR1 MDHEN, CDR2 SYDVKM. CDR3 loop: CASSPPRERDTGELFF. CDR3 bases: TGTGCCAGCAGTCCCCCACGTGAGAGGGACACCGGGGAGCTGTTTTTT.

The gene calls are TRBV28 and TRBJ2-5; 10 bases line up with TRBD2. The CDR3 sequence is 18 residues long. Germline assignment: CDR1 MDHEN and CDR2 SYDVKM. Unmatched junction bases numbered 12, after V lost 2 bases and J lost 3 bases. The CDR3 here is CASSLPNTLAGIEETQYF. CDR3 DNA sequence: TGTGCCAGCAGTTTACCCAATACACTAGCGGGAATCGAAGAGACCCAGTACTTC. Together with reference TRBV28 and TRBJ2-5, the CDR3 gives the full variable domain: DVKVTQSSRYLVKRTGEKVFLECVQDMDHENMFWYRQDPGLGLRLIYFSYDVKMKEKGDIPEGYSVSREKKERFSLILESASTNQTSMYLCASSLPNTLAGIEETQYFGPGTRLLVL.

The gene calls are TRBV29-1 and TRBJ1-5; no reliable D call. The CDR3 spans 13 residues. V lost 4 bases to trimming and J lost 1 base, with 8 bases between them. Looked up from germline, CDR1 is SQVTM and CDR2 is ANQGSEA. The CDR3, as DNA: TGCAGCGTTGGGGTCGAGAGCAATCAGCCCCAGCATTTT. Translation: CSVGVESNQPQHF. Filled out from reference TRBV29-1 and TRBJ1-5, the complete variable domain reads SAVISQKPSRDICQRGTSLTIQCQVDSQVTMMFWYRQQPGQSLTLIATANQGSEATYESGFVIDKFPISRPNLTFSTLTVSNMSPEDSSIYLCSVGVESNQPQHFGDGTRLSIL.

The rearrangement joins TRBV5-3 to TRBJ2-4; TRBD2 matches at 8 bases. TRBV5-3 is an open reading frame, and its role is uncertain. The junction had 8 bases not matched to a gene; V was cut back by 2 bases and J by 7 bases. The CDR3 is 15 residues long. CDR3 nucleotides: TGTGCCAGAAGCTTTGATAGCGGGATGGATAACATTCAGTACTTC. It translates to CARSFDSGMDNIQYF.

This chain connects TRBV7-9 to TRBJ2-2; perhaps TRBD2 as D (5 bases). Germline V gene data show CDR1 as SEHNR and CDR2 as FQNEAQ (reference sequence). V was shortened by 2 bases and J by 4 bases, with 8 bases between the two germline ends. The CDR3 is 14 residues long. The CDR3 nucleotides read TGTGCCAGCAGCTTACCGGGGTTCACCGGGGAGCTGTTTTTT. It yields the protein CASSLPGFTGELFF. Combining the CDR3 with reference TRBV7-9 and TRBJ2-2 gives the whole variable domain DTGVSQNPRHKITKRGQNVTFRCDPISEHNRLYWYRQTLGQGPEFLTYFQNEAQLEKSRLLSDRFSAERPKGSFSTLEIQRTEQGDSAMYLCASSLPGFTGELFFGEGSRLTVL.

The gene calls are TRBV20-1 and TRBJ2-7; 10 bases align to TRBD2. The CDR3 totals 19 residues. Trimming cost V 1 base and J 6 bases; bases outside gene matches: 21. CDR1 is DFQATT and CDR2 is SNEGSKA in the germline V gene (reference sequence). CDR3 nucleotide sequence: TGCAGTGCTAGAGCGGTAGGGCTAGCGGGAGTTTCCCTAAAAGGCGAGCAGTACTTC. Amino acids: CSARAVGLAGVSLKGEQYF.

This chain connects TRBV5-4 to TRBJ2-2, with TRBD2 matching over 7 bases. CDR1 is SGHNT, CDR2 YYREEE, per germline (reference sequence). The CDR3 runs 17 residues. The junction had 8 bases not matched to a gene; V was cut back by 0 bases and J by 3 bases. The CDR3 region has the DNA TGTGCCAGCAGCTTGGCCCGACTAGCAGGAGACACCGGGGAGCTGTTTTTT. This translates into CASSLARLAGDTGELFF.

The table lists this clonotype with a few counts. The chain employs TRBV11-2 and TRBJ2-7; D is uncertain. CDR3 length equals 11 residues. From germline, CDR1 is SGHAT and CDR2 FQNNGV. The V end lost 1 base, the J end lost 5 bases, and 3 bases lay between the germline ends. Here the CDR3 reads CASSLVDEQYF. Written as DNA, the CDR3 is TGTGCCAGCAGCTTAGTTGACGAGCAGTACTTC.

The chain employs TRBV6-2 or TRBV6-3 and TRBJ2-1; TRBD1 aligns across 7 bases. V was pared by 7 bases and J by 8 bases, with 5 bases of the junction left unmatched. CDR1 and CDR2 (germline): MNHEY, SVGEGT. The CDR3 covers 12 residues. The CDR3 DNA is TGTGCCAGCAAGGGGACAGAACATGAGCAGTTCTTC. Protein product: CASKGTEHEQFF.

This sequence joins TRBV27 and TRBJ1-4; 7 nucleotides agree with TRBD1. CDR1 is MNHEY and CDR2 is SMNVEV in the germline V gene (reference sequence). V shed 2 bases, J shed 6 bases, and the junction held 3 bases outside the gene matches. The CDR3 totals 14 residues. In DNA form, the CDR3 reads TGTGCCAGCAGTTTACAGGGGGAGGATGAAAAACTGTTTTTT. It specifies CASSLQGEDEKLFF.

The V and J genes are TRBV5-6 and TRBJ2-3; 13 nucleotides line up with TRBD2. The germline CDR1 and CDR2 sequences are SGHDT and YYEEEE. V lost 4 bases and J lost 4; bases outside the gene matches: 6. The CDR3 consists of 16 residues. CDR3 sequence: CASSPGTSGMSDTQYF. CDR3 coding DNA: TGTGCCAGCAGCCCCGGGACTAGCGGGATGTCAGATACGCAGTATTTT.

The chain couples TRBV11-2 to TRBJ2-1, with 13 positions matching TRBD2. The V and J ends lost 4 bases and 8 bases, in that order; junction bases with no gene match: 5. Germline CDR1 and CDR2: SGHAT and FQNNGV. CDR3 length: 15 residues. This CDR3 is CASSSGLAGSYEQFF. In DNA, the CDR3 is TGTGCCAGCAGCTCGGGACTAGCGGGAAGTTATGAGCAGTTCTTC.

V gene TRBV5-6 combines with J gene TRBJ2-5, with a tentative D call TRBD2 (6 bases). V gave up 6 bases and J gave up 4 bases, with 16 bases separating them. Germline assignment: CDR1 SGHDT and CDR2 YYEEEE. The CDR3 is 14 amino acids. DNA for the CDR3: TGTGCCAGCAACGGGCGGACGGGAGTAGAGACCCAGTACTTC. Translated: CASNGRTGVETQYF.

J is TRBJ2-1 and V is TRBV12-3 or TRBV12-4; D may correspond to TRBD1 or TRBD2 (5 bases each). V lost 3 bases, J lost 6 bases, and 15 bases lay in between. The CDR3 loop spans 15 amino acids. This CDR3 is CASSFQGVGANEQFF. Here the CDR3 DNA reads TGTGCCAGCAGTTTTCAGGGAGTAGGAGCCAATGAGCAGTTCTTC.

The chain employs TRBV5-1 and TRBJ2-1; 10 bases agree with TRBD2. Trimming at V came to 4 bases and at J to 4 bases, leaving 8 bases not matched to a gene. The CDR3 runs 16 residues. Germline values: CDR1 SGHRS, CDR2 YFSETQ. DNA for the CDR3: TGCGCCAGCAGCCCCCCAAGCGGGGGGGGGTACAATGAGCAGTTCTTC. Protein product: CASSPPSGGGYNEQFF.

V gene TRBV20-1 combines with J gene TRBJ2-3; 13 positions match TRBD2. The CDR3 contains 22 residues. V was clipped by 4 bases and J by 4 bases; unmatched bases: 26. CDR1 and CDR2 from the germline V gene are DFQATT and SNEGSKA (reference sequence). CDR3 nucleotides: TGCAGTGCTACACCACAACTAGCGGGAGGGCTCGGGGGCGCCCATCCCTCAGATACGCAGTATTTT. Encoded protein: CSATPQLAGGLGGAHPSDTQYF.

This clonotype was seen once. The rearrangement uses TRBV18 and TRBJ2-1; 9 bases match TRBD2. CDR3 length: 16 amino acids. The trim removed 2 bases at V and 4 bases at J, leaving 6 bases unmatched. Per germline, CDR1 KGHSH and CDR2 LQKENI. The CDR3 reads CASSPASGILYNEQFF. As DNA, the CDR3 is TGTGCCAGCTCACCAGCTAGCGGGATCTTATACAATGAGCAGTTCTTC.